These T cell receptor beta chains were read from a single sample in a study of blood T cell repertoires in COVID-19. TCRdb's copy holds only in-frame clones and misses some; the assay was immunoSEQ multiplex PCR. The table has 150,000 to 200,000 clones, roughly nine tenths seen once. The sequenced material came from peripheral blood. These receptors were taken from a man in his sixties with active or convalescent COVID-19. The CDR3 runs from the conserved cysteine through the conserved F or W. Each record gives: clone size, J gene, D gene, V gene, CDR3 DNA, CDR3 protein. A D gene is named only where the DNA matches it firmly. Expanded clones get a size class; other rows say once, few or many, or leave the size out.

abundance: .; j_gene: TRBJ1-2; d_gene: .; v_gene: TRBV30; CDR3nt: TGTGCCTGGATTGGGCCACAGGGTTATGGCTACACCTTC; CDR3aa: CAWIGPQGYGYTF
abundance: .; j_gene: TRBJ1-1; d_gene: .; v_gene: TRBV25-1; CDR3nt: TGTGCCAGCAGTGAATCCCGGGGGGGATACACTGAAGCTTTCTTT; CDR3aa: CASSESRGGYTEAFF
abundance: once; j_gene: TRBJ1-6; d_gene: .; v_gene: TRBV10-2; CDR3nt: TGCGCCAGCACCCCTGATATGAGCGTCGCAAATTCACCCCTCCACTTT; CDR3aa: CASTPDMSVANSPLHF
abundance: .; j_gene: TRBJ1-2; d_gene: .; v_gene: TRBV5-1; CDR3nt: TGCGCCAGCAGCTTGAAGAGCCCCCCCGTCTATGGCTACACCTTC; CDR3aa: CASSLKSPPVYGYTF
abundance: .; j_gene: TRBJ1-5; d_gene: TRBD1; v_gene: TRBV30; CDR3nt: TGTGCCTGGAGTGTGGGACAGGCGGACTATAGCAATCAGCCCCAGCATTTT; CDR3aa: CAWSVGQADYSNQPQHF
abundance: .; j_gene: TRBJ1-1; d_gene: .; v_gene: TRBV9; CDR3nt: TGTGCCAGCAGCCCACAACTGAACACTGAAGCTTTCTTT; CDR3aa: CASSPQLNTEAFF
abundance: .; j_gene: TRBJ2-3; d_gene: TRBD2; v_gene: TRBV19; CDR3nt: TGTGCCAGTAGTCCTAGCGGGACTTCAGGGGCGCAGTATTTT; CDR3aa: CASSPSGTSGAQYF
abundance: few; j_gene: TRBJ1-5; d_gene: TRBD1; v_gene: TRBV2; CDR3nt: TGTGCCAGCAGGCTGGGGCAGGGGGGTCAGCCCCAGCATTTT; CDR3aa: CASRLGQGGQPQHF
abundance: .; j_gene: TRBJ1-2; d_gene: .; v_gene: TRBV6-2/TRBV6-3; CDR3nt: TGTGCCAGCAGTCCCAACTATGGCAACTATGGCTACACCTTC; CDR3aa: CASSPNYGNYGYTF
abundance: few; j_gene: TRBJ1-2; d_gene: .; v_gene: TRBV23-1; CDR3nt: TGCGCCAGCAGTGGAAAAGGGGGTAACTATGGCTACACCTTC; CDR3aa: CASSGKGGNYGYTF
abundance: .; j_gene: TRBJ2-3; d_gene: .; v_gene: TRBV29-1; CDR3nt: TGCAGCGTTCACGCCGGGGGGCGAGGACCAGATACGCAGTATTTT; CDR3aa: CSVHAGGRGPDTQYF
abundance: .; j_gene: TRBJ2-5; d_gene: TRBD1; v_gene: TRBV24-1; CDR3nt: TGTGCCACCAGTGAGTACGGACAGGGAATGGAAGAGACCCAGTACTTC; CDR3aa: CATSEYGQGMEETQYF
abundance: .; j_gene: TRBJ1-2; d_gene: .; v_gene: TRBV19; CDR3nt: TGTGCCAGTAGTCCGACATCTACCCCCTACCCTTATGGCTACACCTTC; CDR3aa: CASSPTSTPYPYGYTF
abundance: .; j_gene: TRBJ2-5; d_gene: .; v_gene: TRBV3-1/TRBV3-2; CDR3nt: TGTGCCAGCAGCCAACTCACACAGATGGGCCAGTACTTC; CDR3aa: CASSQLTQMGQYF
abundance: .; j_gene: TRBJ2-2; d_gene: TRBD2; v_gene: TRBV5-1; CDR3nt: TGCGCCAGCAGCTTCAGCGGGAGCACCGGGGAGCTGTTTTTT; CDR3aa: CASSFSGSTGELFF
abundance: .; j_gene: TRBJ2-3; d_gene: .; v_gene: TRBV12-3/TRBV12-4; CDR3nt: TGTGCCAGCGGACTGCTTATCACAGATACGCAGTATTTT; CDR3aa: CASGLLITDTQYF
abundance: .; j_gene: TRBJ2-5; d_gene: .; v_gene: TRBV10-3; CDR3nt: TGTGCCATCAGTGAGTCGGGGGGAAAAGAAGAGACCCAGTACTTC; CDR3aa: CAISESGGKEETQYF
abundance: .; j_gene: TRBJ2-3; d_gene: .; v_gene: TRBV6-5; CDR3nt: TGTGCCAGCAGACGACCCGGGACTCGCACAGATACGCAGTATTTT; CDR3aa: CASRRPGTRTDTQYF
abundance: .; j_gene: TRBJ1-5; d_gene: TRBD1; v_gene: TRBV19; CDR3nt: TGTGCCAGTAGTATGGGGACAGGGGTGAATCAGCCCCAGCATTTT; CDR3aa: CASSMGTGVNQPQHF
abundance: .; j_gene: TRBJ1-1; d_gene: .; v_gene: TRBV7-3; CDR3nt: TGTGCCAGCAGCTCGGACAAGAACACTGAAGCTTTCTTT; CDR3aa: CASSSDKNTEAFF
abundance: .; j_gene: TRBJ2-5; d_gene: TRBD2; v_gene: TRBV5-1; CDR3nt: TGCGCCAGCAGCGCCCCTACTAGCGGGGGGCTCCGAGGGGAGACCCAGTACTTC; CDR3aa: CASSAPTSGGLRGETQYF
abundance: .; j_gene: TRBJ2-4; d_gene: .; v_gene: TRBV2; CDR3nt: TGTGCCAGCAGCCTGGACAGGGAGGGGAACATTCAGTACTTC; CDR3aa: CASSLDREGNIQYF
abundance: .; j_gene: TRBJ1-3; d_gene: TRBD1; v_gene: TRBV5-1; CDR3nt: TGCGCCAGCAGCGCTACAGGGGCTGGAAACACCATATATTTT; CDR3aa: CASSATGAGNTIYF
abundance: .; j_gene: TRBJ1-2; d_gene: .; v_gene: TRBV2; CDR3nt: TGTGCCAGCACCCCCTCCTATGTCTCGGGCTACACCTTC; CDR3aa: CASTPSYVSGYTF
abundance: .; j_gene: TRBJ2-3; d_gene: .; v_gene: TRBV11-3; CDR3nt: TGTGCCAGCAGCTCGACTGGCACAGATACGCAGTATTTT; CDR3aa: CASSSTGTDTQYF
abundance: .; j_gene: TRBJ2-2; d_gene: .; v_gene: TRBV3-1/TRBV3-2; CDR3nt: TGTGCCAGCAGCCCTCCCGGGACATTTAACACCGGGGAGCTGTTTTTT; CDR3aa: CASSPPGTFNTGELFF
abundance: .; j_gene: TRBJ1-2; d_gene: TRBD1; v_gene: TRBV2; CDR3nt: TGTGCCAGCAGTGAGACCGGGACAGGGATCGGCTACACCTTC; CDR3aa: CASSETGTGIGYTF
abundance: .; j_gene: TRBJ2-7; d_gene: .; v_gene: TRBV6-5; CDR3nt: TGTGCCACCCCGACAGATAATAAACGCGAGCAGTACTTC; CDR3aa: CATPTDNKREQYF
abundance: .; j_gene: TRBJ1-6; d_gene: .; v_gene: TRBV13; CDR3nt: TGTGCCAGCAGCAATCGACAGGCAATCAATTCACCCCTCCACTTT; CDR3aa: CASSNRQAINSPLHF
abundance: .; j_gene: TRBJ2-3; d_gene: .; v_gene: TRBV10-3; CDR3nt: TGTGCCATCGGGCAAGCAGCTAGCACAGATACGCAGTATTTT; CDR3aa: CAIGQAASTDTQYF
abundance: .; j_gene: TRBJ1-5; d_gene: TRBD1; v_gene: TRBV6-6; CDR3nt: TGTGCCAGCAGGCAGGGGGCGGCTAATCAGCCCCAGCATTTT; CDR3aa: CASRQGAANQPQHF
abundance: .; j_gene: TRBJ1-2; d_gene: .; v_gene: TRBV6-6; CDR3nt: TGTGCCAGCAGTTACGCCCCCTCGAACAGGCTGAATGGCTACACCTTC; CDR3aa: CASSYAPSNRLNGYTF
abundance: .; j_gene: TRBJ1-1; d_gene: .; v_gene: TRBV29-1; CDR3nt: TGCAGCGCCGAAAGCGGGGGGGAGGCTGAAGCTTTCTTT; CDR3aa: CSAESGGEAEAFF
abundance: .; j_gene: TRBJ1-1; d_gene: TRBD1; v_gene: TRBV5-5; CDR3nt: TGTGCCAGCAGCCGTAGTCCGGGACAGTCTGGCACTGAAGCTTTCTTT; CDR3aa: CASSRSPGQSGTEAFF
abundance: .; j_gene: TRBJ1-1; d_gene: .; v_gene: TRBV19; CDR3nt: TGTGCCAGTAGGCAAAGGGGGATGAACACTGAAGCTTTCTTT; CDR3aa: CASRQRGMNTEAFF
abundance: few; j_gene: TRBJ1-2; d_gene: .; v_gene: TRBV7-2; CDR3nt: TGTGCCAGCAGCCTAACGGGACTATATGGCGGCTACACCTTC; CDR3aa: CASSLTGLYGGYTF
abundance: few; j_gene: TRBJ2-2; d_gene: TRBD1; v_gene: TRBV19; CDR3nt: TGTGCCAGTAGTACCGGGACAGCTGGCACCGGGGAGCTGTTTTTT; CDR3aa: CASSTGTAGTGELFF
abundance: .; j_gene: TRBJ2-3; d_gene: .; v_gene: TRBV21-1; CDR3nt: TGTGCCAGCAGCAAAGGGGGGACAGGGCCTAGCACAGATACGCAGTATTTT; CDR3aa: CASSKGGTGPSTDTQYF
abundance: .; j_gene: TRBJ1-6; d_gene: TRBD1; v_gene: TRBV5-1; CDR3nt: TGCGCCAGCAGCTTGGGACAGGGGGGTTCACCCCTCCACTTT; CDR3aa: CASSLGQGGSPLHF
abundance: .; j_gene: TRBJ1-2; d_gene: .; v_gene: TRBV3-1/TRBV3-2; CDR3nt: TGTGCCAGCAGCCAAAGTAGGAGCTATGGCTACACCTTC; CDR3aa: CASSQSRSYGYTF
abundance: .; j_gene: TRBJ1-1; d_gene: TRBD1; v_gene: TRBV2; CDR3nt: TGTGCCAGCAATCGACAGGGCTGGGGCACTGAAGCTTTCTTT; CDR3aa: CASNRQGWGTEAFF
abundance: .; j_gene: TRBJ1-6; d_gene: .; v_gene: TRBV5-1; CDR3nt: TGCGCCCGTCGTTCCAGGGTGTATAATTCACCCCTCCACTTT; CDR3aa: CARRSRVYNSPLHF
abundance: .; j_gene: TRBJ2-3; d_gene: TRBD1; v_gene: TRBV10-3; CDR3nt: TGTGCCATCAGGGATCGGACAGGGGGAAAGGGTACAGATACGCAGTATTTT; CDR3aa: CAIRDRTGGKGTDTQYF
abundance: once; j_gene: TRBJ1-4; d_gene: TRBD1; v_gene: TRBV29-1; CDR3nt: TGCAGCGTTGAAGTGGAAGGGACAGGGATTGAAAAACTGTTTTTT; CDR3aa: CSVEVEGTGIEKLFF
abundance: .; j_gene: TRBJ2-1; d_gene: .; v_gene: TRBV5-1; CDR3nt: TGCGCCAGCAGCTTGTATGCAGGGTCCTACAATGAGCAGTTCTTC; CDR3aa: CASSLYAGSYNEQFF
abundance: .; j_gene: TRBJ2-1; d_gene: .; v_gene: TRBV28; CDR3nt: TGTGCCACAGGAGGGCAGGGGGTATACAATGAGCAGTTCTTC; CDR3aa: CATGGQGVYNEQFF
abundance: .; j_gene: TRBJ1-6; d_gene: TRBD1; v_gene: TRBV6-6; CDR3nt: TGTGCCAGCAGGGACAGGGTGAATTCACCCCTCCACTTT; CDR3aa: CASRDRVNSPLHF
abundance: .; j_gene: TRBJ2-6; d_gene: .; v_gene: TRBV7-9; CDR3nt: TGTGCCAGCAGCTTAGGCGCCTCTGGGGCCAACGTCCTGACTTTC; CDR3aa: CASSLGASGANVLTF
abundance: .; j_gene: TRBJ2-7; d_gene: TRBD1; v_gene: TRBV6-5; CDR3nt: TGTGCCAGCGGAGGACAGGGCTACGAGCAGTACTTC; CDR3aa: CASGGQGYEQYF